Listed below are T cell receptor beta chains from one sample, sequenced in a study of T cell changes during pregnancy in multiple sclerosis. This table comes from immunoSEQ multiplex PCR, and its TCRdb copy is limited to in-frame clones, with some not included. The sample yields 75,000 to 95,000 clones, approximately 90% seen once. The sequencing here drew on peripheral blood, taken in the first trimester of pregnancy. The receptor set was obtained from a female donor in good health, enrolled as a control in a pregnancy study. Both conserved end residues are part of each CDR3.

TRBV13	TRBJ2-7	CASSTGDSSYEQYF
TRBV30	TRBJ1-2	CAWRTQGDPYGYTF
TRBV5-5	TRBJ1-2	CASSSRGTGEYGYTF
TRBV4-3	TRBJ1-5	CASSQDWTAANQPQHF
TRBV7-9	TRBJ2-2	CASSTDSYTGELFF
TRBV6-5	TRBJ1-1	CASSYYVRGTEAFF
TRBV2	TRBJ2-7	CASREEQGAKQYF
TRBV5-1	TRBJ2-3	CASSATGDNTDTQYF
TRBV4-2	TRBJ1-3	CASSQDQTGGDTIYF
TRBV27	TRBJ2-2	CASSLQGPGELFF
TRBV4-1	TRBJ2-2	CASSQASTGSGTGELFF
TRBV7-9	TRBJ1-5	CASSLDSYSNQPQHF
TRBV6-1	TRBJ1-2	CASRQGVYGYTF
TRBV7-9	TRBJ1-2	CASRAGTGEVGYTF
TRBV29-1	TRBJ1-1	CSVHRGMNTEAFF
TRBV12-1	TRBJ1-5	CASSFRQRHQPQHF
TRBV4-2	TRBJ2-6	CASSQLLSGANVLTF
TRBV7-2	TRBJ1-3	CASSLQQTGISGNTIYF
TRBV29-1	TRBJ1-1	CSVEGLGQTEAFF
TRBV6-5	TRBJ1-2	CASTRRTASEDYTF
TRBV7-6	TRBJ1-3	CASSLVGTSRSGNTIYF
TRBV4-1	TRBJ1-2	CASSQGERQGARGYTF
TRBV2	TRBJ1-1	CASSEGRGLTEAFF
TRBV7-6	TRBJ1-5	CASSLGGGSNQPQHF
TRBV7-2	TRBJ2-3	CASSPSGGGADTQYF
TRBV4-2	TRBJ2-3	CASSLSSGGTDTQYF
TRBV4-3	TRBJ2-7	CASSPGQGGYEQYF
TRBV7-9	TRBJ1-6	CASSPDRAGSPLHF
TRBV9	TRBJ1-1	CASSVAGPPNTEAFF
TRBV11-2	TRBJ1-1	CASSLEAGLTGAEAFF
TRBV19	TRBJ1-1	CASSRGDRTEAFF
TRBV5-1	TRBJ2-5	CASSLGWEAADSETQYF
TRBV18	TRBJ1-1	CASSLGRTGNTEAFF
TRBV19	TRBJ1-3	CASRVSGNTIYF
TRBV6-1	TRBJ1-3	CASSDPSRAGGNTIYF
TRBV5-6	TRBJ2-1	CASSLLGSSYNEQFF
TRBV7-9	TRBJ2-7	CASRPQGGPSYEQYF
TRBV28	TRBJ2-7	CASSFGDRGGAYEQYF
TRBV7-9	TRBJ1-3	CAINRVRDTIYF
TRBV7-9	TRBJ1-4	CASSLTSDRTPKLFF
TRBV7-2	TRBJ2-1	CASSLAGTSFEQFF
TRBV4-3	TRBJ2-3	CASSQDKGTDTQYF
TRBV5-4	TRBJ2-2	CASSLYLLAGGPSTGELFF
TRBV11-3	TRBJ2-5	CASSLNEMETQYF
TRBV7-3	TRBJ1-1	CASSLNGNTEAFF
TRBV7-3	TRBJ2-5	CASSLNPTGGWETQYF
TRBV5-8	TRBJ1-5	CASSSWTGHQPQHF
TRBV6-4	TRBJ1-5	CASSMKARGNLQPQHF
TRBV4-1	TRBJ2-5	CASSQEPGGLQETQYF
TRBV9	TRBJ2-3	CASSVAGTGGPDTQYF
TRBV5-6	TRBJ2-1	CASSLYPLDEQFF
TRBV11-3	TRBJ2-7	CASSLGGGAREQYF
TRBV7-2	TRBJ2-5	CASSILAGGGGETQYF